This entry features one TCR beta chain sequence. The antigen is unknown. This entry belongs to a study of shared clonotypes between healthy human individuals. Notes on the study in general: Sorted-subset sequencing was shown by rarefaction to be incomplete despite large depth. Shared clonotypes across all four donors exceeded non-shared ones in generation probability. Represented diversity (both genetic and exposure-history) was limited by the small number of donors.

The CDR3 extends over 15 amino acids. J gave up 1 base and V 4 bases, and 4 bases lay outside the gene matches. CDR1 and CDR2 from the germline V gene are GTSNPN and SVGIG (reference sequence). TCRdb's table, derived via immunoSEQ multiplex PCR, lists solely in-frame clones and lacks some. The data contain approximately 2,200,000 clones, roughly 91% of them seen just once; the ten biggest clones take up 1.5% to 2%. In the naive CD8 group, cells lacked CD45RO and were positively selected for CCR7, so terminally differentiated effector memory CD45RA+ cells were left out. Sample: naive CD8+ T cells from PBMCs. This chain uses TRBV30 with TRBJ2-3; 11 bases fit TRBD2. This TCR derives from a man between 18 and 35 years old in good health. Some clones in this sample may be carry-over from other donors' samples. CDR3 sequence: CAWTLLAGGTDTQYF. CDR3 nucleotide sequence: TGTGCCTGGACTTTACTAGCGGGGGGCACAGATACGCAGTATTTT.